This is a list of T cell receptor beta chains from one sample in a study of blood T cell repertoires in COVID-19. Using immunoSEQ multiplex PCR, the repertoire was profiled, and TCRdb retains in-frame clones only, with some absent. The sample consists of about 100,000 clones, approximately 80% of them appearing once. The source material was peripheral blood. These TCRs come from a man aged 50-60 years with active or convalescent COVID-19. CDR3s include the opening cysteine and the closing phenylalanine or tryptophan. A D gene is named only where the DNA matches it firmly. The size of a clone is reported for some rows only, either as once, few or many, or as a class for expanded clones.

d_call | cdr3_length | j_call | v_call | clone_size | cdr3_nt | cdr3_aa
. | 14 | TRBJ1-1 | TRBV5-1 | . | TGCGCCAGCAGCCTCGAAGAGGGAGGCACTGAAGCTTTCTTT | CASSLEEGGTEAFF
TRBD2 | 14 | TRBJ2-3 | TRBV19 | . | TGTGCCAGTAGTCTCAGCGGGAGAGGAGATACGCAGTATTTT | CASSLSGRGDTQYF
. | 12 | TRBJ1-1 | TRBV24-1 | . | TGTGCTACGCCAGGGCGAAACACTGAAGCTTTCTTT | CATPGRNTEAFF
TRBD1 | 14 | TRBJ2-7 | TRBV3-1/TRBV3-2 | . | TGTGCCAGCAGCGCGTACAGGGGCGAGTACGAGCAGTACTTC | CASSAYRGEYEQYF
TRBD1 | 17 | TRBJ1-4 | TRBV24-1 | . | TGTGCCACCAGTGATAAAAGGGACAGGGGGCAGGGAGAAAAACTGTTTTTT | CATSDKRDRGQGEKLFF
. | 15 | TRBJ1-2 | TRBV18 | . | TGTGCCAGCTCACCACCGAACGGAGCTAACTATGGCTACACCTTC | CASSPPNGANYGYTF
. | 14 | TRBJ2-7 | TRBV11-2 | once | TGTGCCAGCAGCACGGGACTGCAATCCTACGAGCAGTACTTC | CASSTGLQSYEQYF
. | 11 | TRBJ2-7 | TRBV29-1 | . | TGCAGCGTCGGTACCTCCTACGAGCAGTACTTC | CSVGTSYEQYF
TRBD2 | 16 | TRBJ2-7 | TRBV27 | few | TGTGCCAGCAGTTCCCCGACCGGGAGGGCCTCCTACGAGCAGTACTTC | CASSSPTGRASYEQYF
. | 13 | TRBJ1-1 | TRBV3-1/TRBV3-2 | . | TGTGCCAGCAGCTCGACTGGAGGGACTGAAGCTTTCTTT | CASSSTGGTEAFF
. | 15 | TRBJ1-5 | TRBV5-4 | once | TGTGCCAGCAGCCTCCCAGGGCTCAGCAATCAGCCCCAGCATTTT | CASSLPGLSNQPQHF
TRBD2 | 15 | TRBJ2-7 | TRBV9 | once | TGTGCCAGCAGCGTAGACTTCGCGGGAGGCTACGAGCAGTACTTC | CASSVDFAGGYEQYF
TRBD2 | 17 | TRBJ2-2 | TRBV11-2 | . | TGTGCCAGCAGCCGAGCTGCGACTAGCGGGATAACCGGGGAGCTGTTTTTT | CASSRAATSGITGELFF
TRBD1 | 14 | TRBJ1-5 | TRBV6-5 | . | TGTGCCAGCAGCGACAGGGATAGCAATCAGCCCCAGCATTTT | CASSDRDSNQPQHF
TRBD2 | 14 | TRBJ2-1 | TRBV2 | . | TGTGCCAGCACCCGGACTAGCGGCTACAATGAGCAGTTCTTC | CASTRTSGYNEQFF
. | 11 | TRBJ2-5 | TRBV10-3 | . | TGTGCCATCTCTACGGGAGAGACCCAGTACTTC | CAISTGETQYF
TRBD1 | 15 | TRBJ2-7 | TRBV30 | . | TGTGCCTGGAGCCCCCCACAGGGGGGCGACTACGAGCAGTACTTC | CAWSPPQGGDYEQYF
TRBD1 | 17 | TRBJ1-5 | TRBV28 | once | TGTGCCAGCAGCTCCCCCCCCGGGACAGGGGGCGATCAGCCCCAGCATTTT | CASSSPPGTGGDQPQHF
. | 14 | TRBJ1-2 | TRBV3-1/TRBV3-2 | once | TGTGCCAGCAGCCACGAAAGCACCGCCTATGGCTACACCTTC | CASSHESTAYGYTF
TRBD1 | 14 | TRBJ2-1 | TRBV5-1 | . | TGCGCCAGCAGCGCGTACAGGGGAGAGAATGAGCAGTTCTTC | CASSAYRGENEQFF
. | 14 | TRBJ2-3 | TRBV28 | once | TGTGCCAGCAGTCCCGCCCCAGCAGGCGCCACGCAGTATTTT | CASSPAPAGATQYF
. | 12 | TRBJ1-2 | TRBV20-1 | . | TGCAGTGCTAGTTTGGGGCTCGATGGCTACACCTTC | CSASLGLDGYTF
. | 13 | TRBJ1-5 | TRBV30 | few | TGTGCCTGGAGCTACGGGTCGGAGCAGCCCCAGCATTTT | CAWSYGSEQPQHF
TRBD2 | 18 | TRBJ2-4 | TRBV11-2 | . | TGTGCCAGCAGCTACCGACTAGCGGGAGTACTAGCCAAAAACATTCAGTACTTC | CASSYRLAGVLAKNIQYF
TRBD2 | 11 | TRBJ2-1 | TRBV29-1 | . | TGCAGCGTTGATAGCGGGAGTGAGCAGTTCTTC | CSVDSGSEQFF
. | 11 | TRBJ2-1 | TRBV2 | . | TGTGCCAGCAGGACTAGAAATGAGCAGTTCTTC | CASRTRNEQFF
. | 13 | TRBJ1-2 | TRBV7-9 | . | TGTGCCAGCAGCTTAGCCCCGGACTGGGGCTACACCTTC | CASSLAPDWGYTF
. | 16 | TRBJ2-3 | TRBV3-1/TRBV3-2 | . | TGTGCCAGCAGCCAGTGGCTGGACAGAAGCACAGATACGCAGTATTTT | CASSQWLDRSTDTQYF